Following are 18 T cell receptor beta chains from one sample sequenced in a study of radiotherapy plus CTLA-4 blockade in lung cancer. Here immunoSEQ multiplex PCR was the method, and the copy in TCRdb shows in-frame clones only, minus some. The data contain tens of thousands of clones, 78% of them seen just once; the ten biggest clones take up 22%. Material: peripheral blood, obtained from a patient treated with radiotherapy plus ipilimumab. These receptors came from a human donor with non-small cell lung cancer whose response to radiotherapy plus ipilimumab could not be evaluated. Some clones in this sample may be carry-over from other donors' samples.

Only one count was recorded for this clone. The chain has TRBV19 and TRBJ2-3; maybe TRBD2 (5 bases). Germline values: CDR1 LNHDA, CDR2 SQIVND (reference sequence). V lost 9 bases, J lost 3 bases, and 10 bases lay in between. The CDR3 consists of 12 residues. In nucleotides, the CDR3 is TGTGCCAGCCGGGGAGAGACAGATACGCAGTATTTT. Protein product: CASRGETDTQYF. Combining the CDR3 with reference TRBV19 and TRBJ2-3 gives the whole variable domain DGGITQSPKYLFRKEGQNVTLSCEQNLNHDAMYWYRQDPGQGLRLIYYSQIVNDFQKGDIAEGYSVSREKKESFPLTVTSAQKNPTAFYLCASRGETDTQYFGPGTRLTVL.

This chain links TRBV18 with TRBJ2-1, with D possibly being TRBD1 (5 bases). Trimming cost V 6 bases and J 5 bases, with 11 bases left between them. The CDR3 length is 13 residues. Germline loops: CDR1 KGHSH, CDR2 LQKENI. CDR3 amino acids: CASSLSRDNEQFF. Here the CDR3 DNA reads TGTGCCAGCTCCTTGAGCAGGGACAATGAGCAGTTCTTC.

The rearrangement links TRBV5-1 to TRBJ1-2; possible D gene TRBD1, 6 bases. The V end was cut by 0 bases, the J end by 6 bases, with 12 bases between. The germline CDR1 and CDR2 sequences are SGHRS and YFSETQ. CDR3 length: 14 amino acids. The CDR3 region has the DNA TGCGCCAGCAGCTTGGTTTTGGGGGCGGATGGCTACACCTTC. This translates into CASSLVLGADGYTF.

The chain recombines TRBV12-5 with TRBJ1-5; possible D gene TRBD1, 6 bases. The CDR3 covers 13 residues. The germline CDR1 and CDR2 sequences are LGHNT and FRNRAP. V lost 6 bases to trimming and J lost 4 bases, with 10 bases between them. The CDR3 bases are TGTGCTAGTGGGACAGGTCCTAATCAGCCCCAGCATTTT. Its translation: CASGTGPNQPQHF.

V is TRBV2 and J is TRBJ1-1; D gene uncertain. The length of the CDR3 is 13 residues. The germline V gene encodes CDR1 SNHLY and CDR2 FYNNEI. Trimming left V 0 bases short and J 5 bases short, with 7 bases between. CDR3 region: CASSEARRTEAFF. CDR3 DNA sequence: TGTGCCAGCAGTGAAGCGCGGAGGACTGAAGCTTTCTTT.

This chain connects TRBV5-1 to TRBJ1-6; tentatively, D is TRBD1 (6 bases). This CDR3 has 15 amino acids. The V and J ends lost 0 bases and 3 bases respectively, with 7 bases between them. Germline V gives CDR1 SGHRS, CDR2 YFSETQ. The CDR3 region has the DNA TGCGCCAGCAGCTTGGGACAGGTCTATAATTCACCCCTCCACTTT. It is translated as CASSLGQVYNSPLHF.

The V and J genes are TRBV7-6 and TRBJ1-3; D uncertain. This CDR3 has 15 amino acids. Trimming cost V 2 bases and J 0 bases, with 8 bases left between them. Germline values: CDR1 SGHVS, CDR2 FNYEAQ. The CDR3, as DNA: TGTGCCAGCAGCTTAACGAGCTCCTCTGGAAACACCATATATTTT. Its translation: CASSLTSSSGNTIYF.

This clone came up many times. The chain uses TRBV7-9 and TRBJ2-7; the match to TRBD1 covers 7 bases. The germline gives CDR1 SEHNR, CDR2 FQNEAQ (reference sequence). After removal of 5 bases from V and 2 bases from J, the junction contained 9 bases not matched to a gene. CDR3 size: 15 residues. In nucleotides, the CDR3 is TGTGCCAGCAGCCCATACAGGGGCCCCGCCTACGAGCAGTACTTC. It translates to CASSPYRGPAYEQYF.

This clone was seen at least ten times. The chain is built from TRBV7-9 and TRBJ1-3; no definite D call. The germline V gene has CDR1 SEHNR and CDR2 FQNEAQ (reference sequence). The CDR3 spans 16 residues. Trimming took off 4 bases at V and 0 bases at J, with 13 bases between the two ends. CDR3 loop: CASSYPSTISGNTIYF. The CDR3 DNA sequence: TGTGCCAGCAGCTACCCCTCTACCATCTCTGGAAACACCATATATTTT.

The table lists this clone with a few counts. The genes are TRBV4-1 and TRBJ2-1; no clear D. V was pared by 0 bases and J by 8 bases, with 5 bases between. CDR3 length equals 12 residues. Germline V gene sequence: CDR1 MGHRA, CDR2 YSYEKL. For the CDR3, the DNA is TGCGCCAGCAGCCAAGAATGGCATGAGCAGTTCTTC. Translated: CASSQEWHEQFF.

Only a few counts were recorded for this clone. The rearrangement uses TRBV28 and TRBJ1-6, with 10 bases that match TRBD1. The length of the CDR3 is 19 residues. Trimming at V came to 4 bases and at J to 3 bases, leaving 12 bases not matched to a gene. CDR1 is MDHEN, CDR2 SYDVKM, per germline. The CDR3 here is CASSWDRGYLSLYNSPLHF. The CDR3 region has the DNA TGTGCCAGCAGTTGGGACAGGGGCTACCTATCCCTCTATAATTCACCCCTCCACTTT.

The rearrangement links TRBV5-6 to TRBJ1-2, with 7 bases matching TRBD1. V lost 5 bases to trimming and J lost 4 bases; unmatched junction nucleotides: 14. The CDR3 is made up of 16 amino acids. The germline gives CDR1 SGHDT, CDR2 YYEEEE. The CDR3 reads CASSFRTGLRLYGYTF. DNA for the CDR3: TGTGCCAGCAGTTTCCGGACAGGCCTCCGACTCTATGGCTACACCTTC.

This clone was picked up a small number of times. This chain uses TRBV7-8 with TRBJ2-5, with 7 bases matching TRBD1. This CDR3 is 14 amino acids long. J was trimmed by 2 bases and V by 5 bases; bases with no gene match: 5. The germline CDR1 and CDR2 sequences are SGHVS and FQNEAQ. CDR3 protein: CASSQGTAQETQYF. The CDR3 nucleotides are TGTGCCAGCAGCCAAGGGACAGCTCAAGAGACCCAGTACTTC.

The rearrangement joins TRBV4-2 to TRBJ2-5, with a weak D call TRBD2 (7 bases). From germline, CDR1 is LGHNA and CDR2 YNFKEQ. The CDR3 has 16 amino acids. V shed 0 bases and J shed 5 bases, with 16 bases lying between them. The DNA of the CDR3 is TGTGCCAGCAGCCAAGAGGAGGGGGGGCCGGGGGAGACCCAGTACTTC. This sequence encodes CASSQEEGGPGETQYF.

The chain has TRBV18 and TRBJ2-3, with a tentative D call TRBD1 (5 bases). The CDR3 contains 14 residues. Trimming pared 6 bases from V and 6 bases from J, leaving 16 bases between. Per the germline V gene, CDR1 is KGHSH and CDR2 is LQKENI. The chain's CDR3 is CASSPGSQADTQYF. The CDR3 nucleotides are TGTGCCAGCTCCCCGGGTTCACAGGCGGATACGCAGTATTTT.

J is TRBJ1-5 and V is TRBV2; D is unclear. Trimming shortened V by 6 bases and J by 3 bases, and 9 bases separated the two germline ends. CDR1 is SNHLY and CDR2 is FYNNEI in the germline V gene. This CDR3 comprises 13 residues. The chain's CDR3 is CASREQYNQPQHF. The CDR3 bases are TGTGCCAGCAGGGAGCAGTACAATCAGCCCCAGCATTTT. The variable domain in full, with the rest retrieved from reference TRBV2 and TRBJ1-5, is EPEVTQTPSHQVTQMGQEVILRCVPISNHLYFYWYRQILGQKVEFLVSFYNNEISEKSEIFDDQFSVERPDGSNFTLKIRSTKLEDSAMYFCASREQYNQPQHFGDGTRLSIL.

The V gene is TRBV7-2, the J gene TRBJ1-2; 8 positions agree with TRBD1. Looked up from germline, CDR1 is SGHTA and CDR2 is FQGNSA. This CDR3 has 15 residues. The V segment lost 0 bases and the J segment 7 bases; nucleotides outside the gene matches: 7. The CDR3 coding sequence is TGTGCCAGCAGCTTAGCTTTTCAGGGGGCGTTTGGCTACACCTTC. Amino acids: CASSLAFQGAFGYTF.

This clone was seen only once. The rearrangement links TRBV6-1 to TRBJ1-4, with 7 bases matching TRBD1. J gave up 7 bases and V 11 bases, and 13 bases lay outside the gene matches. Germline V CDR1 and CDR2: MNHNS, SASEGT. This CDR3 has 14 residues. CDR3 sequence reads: CAGGLTGAGEKLFF. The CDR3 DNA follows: TGTGCCGGAGGACTTACAGGGGCAGGTGAAAAACTGTTTTTT.